The clone carrying this T cell receptor beta chain was observed at least ten times. In germline, CDR1 is MNHNS, CDR2 SASEGT. Deletions cut 5 bases from V and 4 bases from J, with 9 bases between. The CDR3 totals 13 residues. MiXCR was used by TCRdb to re-call the PCR reads. This table holds about 93,000 clones, approximately 9% found once. This specimen comes from a study of metastatic and nonmetastatic thyroid tumors. Overall study context: Blood and tumor or nodule tissue repertoires from malignant and benign thyroid patients were compared.

Every patient underwent thyroid surgery untreated. Sequenced sample: blood. The TCR originated in a female donor with papillary thyroid cancer or a benign thyroid nodule (not recorded which). Some clones in this sample may be carry-over from other donors' samples. This chain joins TRBV6-1 and TRBJ2-1, with a weak D call TRBD1 (5 bases). In DNA form, the CDR3 reads TGTGCCAGCAGTACGACAGCATACAATGAGCAGTTCTTC. This encodes CASSTTAYNEQFF.